This T cell receptor beta chain was profiled in a study of shared clonotypes between healthy human individuals (TCRdb year 2020). About the full investigation: Three men and a couple of women, aged 18 to 49 years, made up the cohort. To estimate repertoire size and how much clonotypes are shared between individuals, the study performed deep sequencing of blood TCR repertoires from roughly five healthy adults. To increase sequencing depth and limit assay-specific biases, TCR repertoire library preparation and sequencing were carried out by different laboratories using diverse techniques. Each donor's leukapheresis produced roughly between roughly 0.85 and 9 billion PBMCs. For each donor, CD4 naive and CD4 memory were each run on three plates, CD8 naive on two plates, and CD8 memory on one plate. The research as a whole found: Sharing across a few donors was observed for approximately 5% of naive CD4, over 3% of naive CD8, 2.3% of memory CD4, and around 0.4% of memory CD8 clonotypes. Estimated clonotype richness was generally larger for naive than for memory subsets. Pairwise subsampling indicated that sequencing depth was expected to affect the degree of clonotype sharing among donors. Rarefaction of sorted-subset datasets indicated incomplete sequencing despite the large sequencing depth. Because the study included a small number of donors, the genetic and exposure-history diversity represented was limited. Only blood was sampled, and tissue TCR repertoires likely differ from those in blood. Compared with non-shared clonotypes, clonotypes shared by all four sorted-subset donors had higher generation probabilities.

Note on this clone: Its antigen specificity is not known. No clone much larger than this one lies a single base away; base qualities are absent.

Using the deep immunoSEQ assay, TCR CDR3 regions were amplified from genomic DNA by multiplex PCR. For each cell subset, the extracted genomic DNA was distributed evenly across all wells of several immunoSEQ 96-well plates, and each plate served as one replicate. For sorted subsets, each replicate PCR was loaded with about 0.2 ug genomic DNA, equivalent to 30,000 or so T cell genomes. The purified libraries were quantified using a Qubit 3.0 fluorometer, sized with a Bioanalyzer 2100, and then quantified again using the KAPA Library Quantification kit. Each immunoSEQ 96-well plate was sequenced on its own single-read 150-cycle Illumina NextSeq 550 flow cell. In the authors' own workflow: Because only junctional sequences without quality scores were contained in the immunoSEQ output, filtering matching that applied to full-length reads could not be performed. To assign V/J genes and CDR3, sequences were annotated using PyIR, a Python wrapper for IgBLAST v1.9, with IMGT germline references. Any read was removed if the V/J assignment was weak (E-value above 1e-6), the CDR3 was missing, or the read contained stop codons, out-of-frame junctions, or ambiguous translated residues. A V3J clonotype was defined by an identical inferred V gene, J gene, and CDR3 amino acid sequence. The percentage overlap between two repertoires was calculated by dividing the number of shared unique clonotypes by the size of the smaller repertoire. Repertoire richness was assessed with RTK rarefaction, the Chao1 estimator, and Recon v2.1 estimates of unobserved clonotypes. Generation probabilities for all TCRbeta clonotypes obtained by the gDNA method from a handful of donors were computed using OLGA. The table comes from immuneACCESS by way of TCRdb, which keeps in-frame sequences with V and J called. Part of the clones is missing from these tables; in studies checked, under half for an unresolved V gene and the rest for unknown reasons. That table supplies the V and J calls and clone size; D and trimming were determined from the DNA. In all, the sample holds 1 million to 1.3 million clones, and about 84% of those were seen once. The top ten constitute roughly 0.61% of the sample.

Here V drops 5 bases and J drops 2 bases, and the junction holds 1 base not matched to any gene. For CDR1 and CDR2, the germline V gene lists ENHRY and SYGVKD. The CDR3 numbers 14 residues from cysteine through phenylalanine. The DNA shown is the 42-base CDR3, in frame from base 1. The donors were healthy, HIV-negative adults with no recently reported acute infections or vaccinations. All donors were Caucasian adults living in Nashville, Tennessee, USA. CD4+ T cells were enriched by magnetic negative selection; naive cells were then positively selected on CD45RA, and the negative fraction formed the memory subset. Blood was obtained by leukapheresis, after which PBMCs were separated by Ficoll-Histopaque density gradient centrifugation and cryopreserved in liquid nitrogen vapor phase. Analytical flow cytometry was used to check the purity and quantity of each magnetically sorted T cell population. Genomic DNA was isolated from every sorted fraction and measured by UV absorbance on a Nanodrop 2000c.

Sequencing was done on a sample of memory CD4+ T cells from PBMCs. The sample's cell subset or site label, in plain terms: CD45RA-negative fraction. Recombination connected TRBV10-3 to TRBJ1-4; TRBD1 agrees with 8 junctional bases. This receptor was identified in a man aged 18 to 30 in good health. Some clones in this sample may be carry-over from other donors' samples. The CDR3 has the sequence CAISRQGTNEKLFF. The DNA sequence is TGTGCCATCAGTCGACAGGGGACTAATGAAAAACTGTTTTTT.